This T cell receptor (beta chain) was sequenced in a study of shared clonotypes between healthy human individuals. CDR3 length equals 13 residues. The germline V gene encodes CDR1 GTSNPN and CDR2 SVGIG (reference sequence). The ends lost 2 bases at V and 5 bases at J; junction bases unmatched: 5. HIV-negative, healthy adults without recent acute infections or vaccinations were the donors. Adult Caucasians living in Nashville, Tennessee made up all of the donors. This clone was counted at least ten times. The target antigen is unknown. Study conclusions and caveats: Non-shared clonotypes showed lower generation probabilities than clonotypes common to all four donors.

Replicate PCRs for sorted subsets used around 200 ng DNA; this equaled 33,000 or so T cell genomes. Generated by immunoSEQ multiplex PCR, the TCRdb table keeps only in-frame clones and is missing some. The table lists about 980,000 clones, 70% to 85% of them singletons. Sample: memory CD4+ T cells sorted from blood. This sample's subset: CD45RA-negative fraction. This receptor was taken from a man aged 18 to 29 in good health. The V gene is TRBV30, the J gene TRBJ2-5, with 7 nucleotides matching TRBD2. CDR3 region: CAWSKEGGETQYF. The DNA for the CDR3 is TGTGCCTGGAGTAAGGAGGGAGGGGAGACCCAGTACTTC.